This is a list of T cell receptor beta chains from one sample in a study of vaccination and CD4 T cells after COVID-19. Their antigens remain unidentified. TCRdb independently ran MiXCR on the PCR reads; one entry per CDR3 protein. Among roughly 17,000 distinct CDR3 sequences listed, around 47% were seen once. Sequencing was performed on CD4+ T cells from blood, cultured in vitro, taken after SARS-CoV-2 vaccination. Receptor source: a human donor who had recovered from COVID-19. Both conserved end residues are part of each CDR3. The D gene is left open where the match is weak. The size field is filled for only some rows; it gives once, few, many or a size class.

TRBJ2-2	-	TRBV28	-	CASSTPTGELFF	TGTGCCAGCAGTACACCCACCGGGGAGCTGTTTTTT
TRBJ2-2	-	TRBV5-1	-	CASRLRVDTGELFF	TGCGCCAGCAGACTTAGGGTTGACACCGGGGAGCTGTTTTTT
TRBJ1-1	TRBD1	TRBV11-3	few	CASSPGQVIAEAFF	TGTGCCAGCAGCCCAGGACAGGTTATCGCTGAAGCTTTCTTT
TRBJ2-3	-	TRBV6-2/TRBV6-3	-	CASSYQSGNRYF	TGTGCCAGCAGTTACCAGAGCGGTAACAGGTATTTT
TRBJ2-3	-	TRBV19	-	CASSTTGPSTDTQYF	TGTGCCAGTAGTACCACGGGCCCGAGCACAGATACGCAGTATTTT
TRBJ2-1	TRBD2	TRBV20-1	-	CSANGLAGGRYNEQFF	TGCAGTGCTAATGGACTAGCGGGAGGGCGCTACAATGAGCAGTTCTTC
TRBJ1-1	-	TRBV20-1	-	CSARGSFEAFF	TGCAGTGCTAGGGGGTCATTTGAAGCTTTCTTT
TRBJ1-2	TRBD1	TRBV20-1	few	CSAGGDGYTF	TGCAGTGCAGGGGGCGATGGCTACACCTTC
TRBJ2-5	-	TRBV4-2	-	CASSQARYQETQYF	TGTGCCAGCAGCCAAGCAAGGTACCAAGAGACCCAGTACTTC
TRBJ1-2	TRBD1	TRBV2	-	CASSGFGGDSWGYTF	TGTGCCAGCAGTGGGTTTGGCGGGGACAGTTGGGGCTACACCTTC
TRBJ2-5	-	TRBV7-6	-	CASSLAGRVQETQYF	TGTGCCAGCAGCTTAGCGGGACGGGTCCAAGAGACCCAGTACTTC
TRBJ2-2	-	TRBV7-2	-	CASSFSSGPNTGELFF	TGTGCCAGCAGCTTTAGCAGCGGGCCGAACACCGGGGAGCTGTTTTTT
TRBJ2-3	-	TRBV2	few	CASSEGPTDTQYF	TGTGCCAGCAGTGAAGGGCCCACAGATACGCAGTATTTT
TRBJ2-3	TRBD2	TRBV20-1	-	CSAPPGGVVDTQYF	TGCAGTGCTCCCCCGGGGGGAGTTGTAGATACGCAGTATTTT
TRBJ1-1	-	TRBV7-9	-	CASGLDMNTEAFF	TGTGCCAGCGGCCTAGACATGAACACTGAAGCTTTCTTT
TRBJ2-1	-	TRBV2	-	CASSEALRGPNEQFF	TGTGCCAGCAGTGAAGCGCTTCGGGGTCCCAATGAGCAGTTCTTC
TRBJ2-7	TRBD1	TRBV2	-	CASSLVTGGEQYF	TGTGCCAGCAGTCTCGTGACAGGGGGCGAGCAGTACTTC
TRBJ1-5	TRBD1	TRBV30	few	CAVEETGAGQPQHF	TGTGCCGTAGAGGAGACAGGGGCAGGTCAGCCCCAGCATTTT
TRBJ2-7	TRBD1	TRBV6-8	few	CASISLTGGDPMYEQYF	TGTGCCAGCATTAGTTTGACAGGGGGCGATCCCATGTACGAGCAGTACTTC
TRBJ1-1	-	TRBV20-1	-	CSGGRRAFF	TGCAGTGGAGGACGTAGAGCTTTCTTT
TRBJ1-2	TRBD1	TRBV6-1	medium-sized	CASSHTGGGYTF	TGTGCCAGCAGTCACACAGGGGGTGGCTACACCTTC
TRBJ1-2	-	TRBV30	once	CAWRGGLHYGYTF	TGTGCCTGGAGAGGCGGACTCCACTATGGCTACACCTTC
TRBJ2-5	-	TRBV12-3/TRBV12-4	-	CASSFPSRVETQYF	TGTGCCAGCAGTTTCCCCAGCAGGGTAGAGACCCAGTACTTC
TRBJ2-3	-	TRBV5-1	-	CASSLEQESDTQYF	TGCGCCAGCAGCTTGGAACAGGAATCAGATACGCAGTATTTT
TRBJ2-3	TRBD1	TRBV18	-	CASSHNRQGGTDTQYF	TGTGCCAGCTCACACAATAGACAGGGGGGCACAGATACGCAGTATTTT